A single T cell receptor (beta chain) is shown here with its context. Per the original methods: Scientists estimated how many nucleated cells there were by amplifying reference gene primers. Only in-frame clones appear in the TCRdb table, and some are missing; sequencing was by immunoSEQ multiplex PCR. That table gives V, J and clone size, and the DNA gave D and trimming. The sample holds 200,000 to 250,000 clones; roughly 82% are singletons and the top ten take around 1.5%. This entry belongs to a study of blood T cell repertoires in COVID-19. Overall study context: COVID-19 samples, acute and convalescent, were from the United States, Italy and Spain. T cells, B-cell-depleted T cells, or PBMCs provided the cDNA or gDNA that served as material.

The TCR was taken from a middle-aged woman who had recovered from COVID-19. The sequenced sample was peripheral blood.

CDR3 nucleotide sequence: TGTGCCAGTAGTATAAATGTTAGGAGACTCCCAGATACGCAGTATTTT. It translates to CASSINVRRLPDTQYF. The V and J genes are TRBV19 and TRBJ2-3; D unresolved. Germline assignment: CDR1 LNHDA and CDR2 SQIVND (reference sequence). V was pared by 2 bases and J by 4 bases, with 16 bases between. The CDR3 spans 16 residues.